These 31 T cell receptor beta chains came from one sample sequenced in a study of T cell responses to AZD1222 COVID-19 vaccine. TCRdb keeps only in-frame clones here, not all; method: immunoSEQ multiplex PCR. This sample yields 130,000 or so clones, of which around 90% are seen a single time; roughly 5.4% belongs to the top ten. Here the sequenced sample was peripheral blood, taken on day 0 of AZD1222 vaccination. The receptors come from an adult in good health.

This clone was counted a single time. Here the CDR3 reads CASSFSTGTGRNEQFF. The CDR3 bases are TGTGCCAGCAGTTTCAGCACCGGGACAGGGAGGAATGAGCAGTTCTTC. V usage is TRBV28 and J usage is TRBJ2-1; 9 bases match TRBD1. The germline CDR1 and CDR2 sequences are MDHEN and SYDVKM. CDR3 length: 16 amino acids. Unmatched junction bases numbered 10, after V lost 3 bases and J lost 7 bases.

V and J are TRBV6-6 and TRBJ2-5, with a weak D call TRBD1 (5 bases). CDR1 and CDR2 from the germline V gene are MNHNY and SVGAGI (reference sequence). Trimming shortened V by 0 bases and J by 2 bases, and 13 bases separated the two germline ends. The CDR3 consists of 16 residues. The CDR3 is CASSYSITRAQETQYF. The CDR3 region has the DNA TGTGCCAGCAGTTACTCCATCACCAGGGCTCAAGAGACCCAGTACTTC.

The V gene is TRBV9, the J gene TRBJ1-6; D gene ambiguous. Trimming cost V 7 bases and J 5 bases, with 10 bases left between them. CDR3 size: 13 residues. CDR1 and CDR2 from the germline V gene are SGDLS and YYNGEE. Here the CDR3 reads CASRSVDNSPLHF. The CDR3 DNA reads TGTGCCAGCCGATCGGTGGATAATTCACCCCTCCACTTT.

This clone was seen a single time. One end of the junction varies from germline; a read error may be responsible. The chain links TRBV27 to TRBJ1-5; D ambiguous. The CDR3 totals 15 residues. Germline V lookup: CDR1 MNHEY, CDR2 SMNVEV (reference sequence). The CDR3 reads CASSLKPDSYQPQHF. CDR3 DNA sequence: TGTGCCAGCAGTTTAAAACCGGATAGCTATCAGCCCCAGCATTTT.

The chain employs TRBV9 and TRBJ1-6; D gene ambiguous. The CDR3 covers 13 residues. Per germline, CDR1 SGDLS and CDR2 YYNGEE. V shed 3 bases and J shed 5 bases, with 6 bases lying between them. The chain's CDR3 is CASSGSDNSPLHF. The CDR3 coding sequence is TGTGCCAGCAGCGGGTCAGATAATTCACCCCTCCACTTT.

The chain uses TRBV28 and TRBJ1-1; perhaps TRBD1 as D (6 bases). Trimming removed 3 bases at V and 0 bases at J, with 14 bases between. The CDR3 is 16 amino acids. The germline CDR1 and CDR2 sequences are MDHEN and SYDVKM. CDR3 residues: CASSFLSGAMNTEAFF. CDR3 nucleotides: TGTGCCAGCAGTTTTCTATCGGGGGCGATGAACACTGAAGCTTTCTTT. The full variable domain, with the rest looked up from reference TRBV28 and TRBJ1-1, is DVKVTQSSRYLVKRTGEKVFLECVQDMDHENMFWYRQDPGLGLRLIYFSYDVKMKEKGDIPEGYSVSREKKERFSLILESASTNQTSMYLCASSFLSGAMNTEAFFGQGTRLTVV.

V is TRBV30 and J is TRBJ2-7; D possibly corresponds to TRBD2 (6 bases). Germline V CDR1 and CDR2: GTSNPN, SVGIG (reference sequence). The CDR3 length is 12 residues. V was cut by 3 bases and J by 1 base, with 7 bases left in between. CDR3 in amino acids: CAWRGGSYEQYF. The CDR3 region has the DNA TGTGCCTGGAGGGGGGGTTCCTACGAGCAGTACTTC.

The chain links TRBV7-8 to TRBJ2-1, with 11 bases lining up with TRBD2. Germline assignment: CDR1 SGHVS and CDR2 FQNEAQ. V was clipped by 0 bases and J by 6 bases; unmatched bases: 10. The CDR3 is 18 residues long. The CDR3 DNA reads as TGTGCCAGCAGCTTAGCGCCCACTAGCGGGAGAGTTTTCAATGAGCAGTTCTTC. It is translated as CASSLAPTSGRVFNEQFF.

This clone showed up just once. Germline is not matched at one junction end, which may reflect a read error. The V gene is TRBV6-5, the J gene TRBJ2-1, with D perhaps matching TRBD2 (6 bases). CDR1 and CDR2 from the germline V gene are MNHEY and SVGAGI. The CDR3 covers 14 residues. DNA for the CDR3: TGTGCCAGCAGCCGGGACGGGAGCGGGCCCGGCCGGGTCTTC. Translated: CASSRDGSGPGRVF.

The rearrangement uses TRBV21-1 and TRBJ2-1; the table's D gene call, TRBD1, was not cross checked with the DNA. TRBV21-1 is an annotated pseudogene. This CDR3 has 19 amino acids. CDR3: CASSTPGQGTPFSYNEQFF. The CDR3 coding sequence is TGTGCCAGCAGCACGCCGGGACAGGGGACCCCTTTCTCCTACAATGAGCAGTTCTTC.

The rearrangement joins TRBV12-5 to TRBJ1-2; D call uncertain. Deletions cut 5 bases from V and 2 bases from J, with 15 bases between. The CDR3 loop spans 15 amino acids. Per germline, CDR1 LGHNT and CDR2 FRNRAP. The CDR3: CASGTSLTKNYGYTF. DNA for the CDR3: TGTGCTAGTGGTACAAGTCTCACAAAAAACTATGGCTACACCTTC. Full variable domain (remainder filled in from reference TRBV12-5 and TRBJ1-2): DARVTQTPRHKVTEMGQEVTMRCQPILGHNTVFWYRQTMMQGLELLAYFRNRAPLDDSGMPKDRFSAEMPDATLATLKIQPSEPRDSAVYFCASGTSLTKNYGYTFGSGTRLTVV.

The chain uses TRBV7-9 and TRBJ1-1; weak D call: TRBD1 (5 bases). Germline assignment: CDR1 SEHNR and CDR2 FQNEAQ (reference sequence). The CDR3 totals 16 residues. V lost 7 bases and J 0 bases, leaving 18 bases between the germline ends. CDR3 protein: CASTPREGRLNTEAFF. DNA of the CDR3: TGTGCCAGCACCCCCCGAGAGGGACGCTTGAACACTGAAGCTTTCTTT.

This clone was found a few times. The V call is TRBV28, the J call TRBJ1-5, with D tentatively TRBD1 (5 bases). Trimming stripped 6 bases from V and 7 bases from J, with 10 bases between. Germline V gene data show CDR1 as MDHEN and CDR2 as SYDVKM. The CDR3 contains 12 residues. The CDR3 reads CASRATGQPQHF. CDR3 DNA: TGTGCCAGCAGAGCAACAGGACAGCCCCAGCATTTT.

This sequence joins TRBV7-8 and TRBJ2-7, with 9 bases aligning to TRBD2. The CDR3 extends over 15 amino acids. The trim removed 3 bases at V and 2 bases at J, leaving 5 bases unmatched. In germline, CDR1 is SGHVS, CDR2 FQNEAQ. CDR3 sequence reads: CASSFGAGGPYEQYF. The CDR3 coding sequence is TGTGCCAGCAGCTTCGGGGCGGGAGGGCCCTACGAGCAGTACTTC.

The V call is TRBV10-2, the J call TRBJ1-4, with D perhaps matching TRBD1 (5 bases). The CDR3 contains 14 residues. V lost 2 bases to trimming and J lost 7 bases, with 11 bases between them. Per germline, CDR1 WSHSY and CDR2 SAAADI. CDR3 sequence: CASSERAGREKLFF. The CDR3 coding sequence is TGCGCCAGCAGTGAGCGGGCAGGGCGTGAAAAACTGTTTTTT.

The chain employs TRBV2 and TRBJ1-5, with D possibly TRBD1 on 5 matching bases. This CDR3 contains 17 residues. The germline V gene encodes CDR1 SNHLY and CDR2 FYNNEI. Trimming took 1 base from V and 3 from J, leaving 16 bases between them. CDR3 region: CASSEGQIPVPNQPQHF. CDR3 DNA sequence: TGTGCCAGCAGTGAAGGACAGATCCCTGTCCCCAATCAGCCCCAGCATTTT.

This chain uses TRBV6-4 with TRBJ1-2; 12 bases fit TRBD1. This CDR3 region has 19 residues. Germline CDR1 reads MRHNA; CDR2 reads SNTAGT. With V trimmed by 5 bases and J by 3 bases, 16 bases remained unmatched. As DNA, the CDR3 is TGTGCCAGCAGTTTCAGGTCTAGGACGGGACAGGGGGCCGACTATGGCTACACCTTC. Encoded protein: CASSFRSRTGQGADYGYTF.

A remark on this clone: This CDR3 is also generated by other DNA sequences in the sample. The chain is built from TRBV3-1 (or the pseudogene TRBV3-2) and TRBJ1-2; TRBD1 is a possible D gene (6 bases). Trimming pared 4 bases from V and 6 bases from J, leaving 9 bases between. Germline assignment: CDR1 LGHDT and CDR2 YNNKEL (reference sequence). The CDR3 runs to 12 residues. In DNA form, the CDR3 reads TGTGCCAGCAGCCTGCAGGGGAATGGCTACACCTTC. Translated, it gives CASSLQGNGYTF.

V usage is TRBV14 and J usage is TRBJ2-7, with 8 bases matching TRBD1. CDR1 and CDR2 from the germline V gene are SGHDN and FVKESK. This CDR3 is built from 16 residues. V was pared by 5 bases and J by 4 bases, with 13 bases of the junction left unmatched. The CDR3 nucleotides are TGTGCCAGCAGCGCAAGAAAAGGACAGGGAGAGTACGAGCAGTACTTC. Translation: CASSARKGQGEYEQYF.

This rearrangement joins TRBV12-5 to TRBJ1-1; D might be TRBD1 (5 bases). V lost 5 bases and J lost 11, with 18 bases in between. This CDR3 is built from 13 residues. The germline V gene has CDR1 LGHNT and CDR2 FRNRAP. CDR3 residues: CASGPQDTPWAFF. The CDR3 nucleotides read TGTGCTAGTGGTCCACAGGACACCCCGTGGGCTTTCTTT.

The gene calls are TRBV6-5 and TRBJ1-6; no reliable D call. Trimming stripped 6 bases from V and 8 bases from J, with 17 bases between. The CDR3 has 15 residues. Looked up from germline, CDR1 is MNHEY and CDR2 is SVGAGI. CDR3 sequence reads: CASSGMRHADSPLHF. In nucleotides, the CDR3 is TGTGCCAGCAGCGGGATGAGGCATGCGGATTCACCCCTCCACTTT.

The chain recombines TRBV13 with TRBJ1-1, with 9 bases fitting TRBD1. Germline values: CDR1 PRHDT, CDR2 FYEKMQ (reference sequence). Trimming cost V 4 bases and J 4 bases; bases outside gene matches: 1. The length of the CDR3 is 13 residues. The CDR3 sequence is CASSSDRGTEAFF. The CDR3 DNA reads TGTGCCAGCAGCTCGGACAGGGGCACTGAAGCTTTCTTT.

This rearrangement joins TRBV5-4 to TRBJ2-1; tentatively, D is TRBD2 (5 bases). V dropped 4 bases and J dropped 0 bases, with 14 bases sitting between them. The CDR3 runs to 16 residues. Germline values: CDR1 SGHNT, CDR2 YYREEE (reference sequence). CDR3 protein: CASSEGGAASYNEQFF. CDR3 bases: TGTGCCAGCAGCGAAGGTGGAGCGGCCTCCTACAATGAGCAGTTCTTC.

This clone was detected once. The V call is TRBV13, the J call TRBJ1-6; no reliable D call. V was trimmed by 5 bases and J by 6 bases, leaving 17 bases between them. Germline V gives CDR1 PRHDT, CDR2 FYEKMQ (reference sequence). The CDR3 totals 16 residues. Written as DNA, the CDR3 is TGTGCCAGCAGCCGCCGAATGCAATGGGCTAATTCACCCCTCCACTTT. This codes for CASSRRMQWANSPLHF.

V gene TRBV2 combines with J gene TRBJ1-1; TRBD1 is a possible D gene (5 bases). The CDR3 has 14 residues. Germline CDR1 is SNHLY and CDR2 is FYNNEI. V lost 3 bases to trimming and J lost 4 bases, with 12 bases between them. CDR3 residues: CASSDRVTGTEAFF. The CDR3 DNA is TGTGCCAGCAGTGACAGGGTGACGGGCACTGAAGCTTTCTTT.

The rearrangement links TRBV5-1 to TRBJ2-2; TRBD1 is a possible D gene (5 bases). V was trimmed by 2 bases and J by 1 base, leaving 9 bases between them. The CDR3 sequence is 15 residues long. Germline V gives CDR1 SGHRS, CDR2 YFSETQ. CDR3 sequence (DNA): TGCGCCAGCAGCTTCATGCAGGGGAACACCGGGGAGCTGTTTTTT. Its protein product is CASSFMQGNTGELFF.

Comments on this clone: This CDR3 is missing its conserved last phenylalanine or tryptophan, likely due to a read error. The DNA is left out, because the CDR3 cannot be placed on it with certainty; the CDR3 is given as TCRdb lists it. V is TRBV21-1 and J is TRBJ1-4. TRBV21-1 is a listed pseudogene. The CDR3 has 8 amino acids, counting both end residues. CDR3 amino acids: CASSEPYQ.

The chain employs TRBV19 and TRBJ1-4; 7 bases are shared with TRBD1. After removal of 9 bases from V and 7 bases from J, the junction contained 11 bases not matched to a gene. The CDR3 contains 14 residues. Germline V gene sequence: CDR1 LNHDA, CDR2 SQIVND (reference sequence). CDR3 sequence (DNA): TGTGCCAGCCGTGGGCAGGGGGAGCCTGAAAAACTGTTTTTT. Translating it yields CASRGQGEPEKLFF.

The rearrangement joins TRBV9 to TRBJ2-7, with D unresolved. Trimming stripped 3 bases from V and 2 bases from J, with 15 bases between. Germline V CDR1 and CDR2: SGDLS, YYNGEE. This CDR3 region has 15 residues. CDR3 sequence reads: CASSALGDPTYEQYF. The DNA of the CDR3 is TGTGCCAGCAGCGCGCTTGGGGATCCCACCTACGAGCAGTACTTC.

This chain links TRBV7-8 with TRBJ2-1; D remains unclear. The germline V gene has CDR1 SGHVS and CDR2 FQNEAQ. The CDR3 is 13 amino acids. V lost 1 base and J lost 7, with 8 bases in between. CDR3 DNA: TGTGCCAGCAGCTTAGTGTTCCAGAATGAGCAGTTCTTC. This gives the protein CASSLVFQNEQFF.

The V and J genes are TRBV7-2 and TRBJ1-4; TRBD1 aligns across 9 bases. The V and J ends lost 1 base and 8 bases, in that order; junction bases with no gene match: 5. The CDR3 consists of 15 residues. Germline V CDR1 and CDR2: SGHTA, FQGNSA. The CDR3 sequence is CASSLGGQGGEKLFF. CDR3 DNA sequence: TGTGCCAGCAGCTTAGGGGGACAGGGCGGGGAAAAACTGTTTTTT.